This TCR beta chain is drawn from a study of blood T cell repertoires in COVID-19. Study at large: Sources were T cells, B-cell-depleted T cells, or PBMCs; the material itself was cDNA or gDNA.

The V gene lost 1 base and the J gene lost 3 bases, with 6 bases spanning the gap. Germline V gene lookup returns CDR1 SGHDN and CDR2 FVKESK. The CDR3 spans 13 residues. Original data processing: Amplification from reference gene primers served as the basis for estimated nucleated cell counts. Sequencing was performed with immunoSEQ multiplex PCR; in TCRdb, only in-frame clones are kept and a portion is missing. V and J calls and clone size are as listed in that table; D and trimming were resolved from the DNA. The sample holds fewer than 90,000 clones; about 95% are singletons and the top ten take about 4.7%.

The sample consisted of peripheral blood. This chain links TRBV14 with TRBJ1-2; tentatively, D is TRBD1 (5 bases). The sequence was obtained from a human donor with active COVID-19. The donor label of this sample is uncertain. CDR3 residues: CASSQGRDYGYTF. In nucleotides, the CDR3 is TGTGCCAGCAGCCAAGGCAGGGACTATGGCTACACCTTC. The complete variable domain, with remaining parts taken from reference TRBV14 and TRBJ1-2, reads EAGVTQFPSHSVIEKGQTVTLRCDPISGHDNLYWYRRVMGKEIKFLLHFVKESKQDESGMPNNRFLAERTGGTYSTLKVQPAELEDSGVYFCASSQGRDYGYTFGSGTRLTVV.